Shown below are 21 T cell receptor beta chains from a single sample sequenced in a study of PD-1 blockade in classical Hodgkin lymphoma. Each patient relapsed following autologous stem cell transplantation, and prior brentuximab vedotin exposure differed. Libraries were prepared by immunoSEQ multiplex PCR; TCRdb keeps only in-frame clonotypes and omits some of them. The sample contains 90,000 to 100,000 clones, about 88% of which appear only once. Sample: peripheral blood mononuclear cells (PBMCs), taken before the second cycle of nivolumab. These TCRs come from a human donor with classical Hodgkin lymphoma.

The chain links TRBV6-6 to TRBJ2-5, with D perhaps given as TRBD1 or TRBD2 (5 bases each). The tail of the sequence fits TRBJ2-7 better, so the J call may be wrong. CDR1 and CDR2 (germline): MNHNY, SVGAGI (reference sequence). This CDR3 region has 13 residues. The CDR3, as DNA: TGTGCCAGCAGGGACACAGGACTCGGCGAGCAGTACTTC. Amino acid sequence: CASRDTGLGEQYF.

This rearrangement joins TRBV11-2 to TRBJ2-3; D unclear. This CDR3 comprises 11 residues. Germline V gives CDR1 SGHAT, CDR2 FQNNGV. The ends were cut back, 2 bases at V and 4 bases at J, with 1 base in the middle. This chain's CDR3 is CASSLSDTQYF. The CDR3 nucleotides are TGTGCCAGCAGCTTATCAGATACGCAGTATTTT. The full variable domain, rest sourced from reference TRBV11-2 and TRBJ2-3, is EAGVAQSPRYKIIEKRQSVAFWCNPISGHATLYWYQQILGQGPKLLIQFQNNGVVDDSQLPKDRFSAERLKGVDSTLKIQPAKLEDSAVYLCASSLSDTQYFGPGTRLTVL.

This CDR3 is CASSLTNRGLAKNIQYF. CDR3 DNA sequence: TGTGCCAGCAGCTTAACCAACAGGGGGTTAGCCAAAAACATTCAGTACTTC. The J gene is TRBJ2-4, the V gene TRBV13; 8 bases line up with TRBD1. CDR3 size: 17 residues. The trim removed 2 bases at V and 0 bases at J, leaving 6 bases unmatched. Germline CDR1 PRHDT, CDR2 FYEKMQ (reference sequence). The variable domain in full, completed from reference TRBV13 and TRBJ2-4, reads AAGVIQSPRHLIKEKRETATLKCYPIPRHDTVYWYQQGPGQDPQFLISFYEKMQSDKGSIPDRFSAQQFSDYHSELNMSSLELGDSALYFCASSLTNRGLAKNIQYFGAGTRLSVL.

Only one count was recorded for this clone. The chain employs TRBV10-3 and TRBJ2-7; D gene ambiguous. V dropped 4 bases and J dropped 7 bases, with 20 bases sitting between them. Germline CDR1 ENHRY, CDR2 SYGVKD. The CDR3 sequence is 15 residues long. The CDR3 spells CAISAIGTPLGEQYF. As DNA, the CDR3 is TGTGCCATCAGTGCCATCGGTACTCCCCTGGGGGAGCAGTACTTC.

This rearrangement joins TRBV5-1 to TRBJ1-1; no reliable D call. The V end was cut by 0 bases, the J end by 4 bases, with 7 bases between. Germline CDR1 and CDR2: SGHRS and YFSETQ. The CDR3 loop spans 13 amino acids. CDR3 in DNA: TGCGCCAGCAGCTTGGAAGATTTCACTGAAGCTTTCTTT. This encodes CASSLEDFTEAFF. Filled out from reference TRBV5-1 and TRBJ1-1, the complete variable domain reads KAGVTQTPRYLIKTRGQQVTLSCSPISGHRSVSWYQQTPGQGLQFLFEYFSETQRNKGNFPGRFSGRQFSNSRSEMNVSTLELGDSALYLCASSLEDFTEAFFGQGTRLTVV.

This chain connects TRBV9 to TRBJ2-2; D gene unclear. Trimming removed 3 bases from V and 0 bases from J, with 6 bases in between. Germline V gives CDR1 SGDLS, CDR2 YYNGEE. This CDR3 comprises 14 residues. The CDR3 spells CASSAGSNTGELFF. The CDR3 DNA sequence: TGTGCCAGCAGCGCCGGATCGAACACCGGGGAGCTGTTTTTT. Looking up the rest from reference TRBV9 and TRBJ2-2 gives the full variable domain: DSGVTQTPKHLITATGQRVTLRCSPRSGDLSVYWYQQSLDQGLQFLIQYYNGEERAKGNILERFSAQQFPDLHSELNLSSLELGDSALYFCASSAGSNTGELFFGEGSRLTVL.

This rearrangement joins TRBV27 to TRBJ2-1; tentative D call: TRBD1 (6 bases). V lost 5 bases to trimming and J lost 1 base, with 21 bases between them. The CDR3 runs 18 residues. The germline V gene encodes CDR1 MNHEY and CDR2 SMNVEV (reference sequence). The CDR3 spells CASSTPTGIPQSYNEQFF. CDR3 bases: TGTGCCAGCAGTACCCCTACAGGGATCCCTCAATCCTACAATGAGCAGTTCTTC.

The V gene is TRBV6-5, the J gene TRBJ2-7, with TRBD2 matching over 8 bases. The CDR3 contains 15 residues. Germline CDR1 and CDR2: MNHEY and SVGAGI. J was trimmed by 1 base and V by 10 bases; bases with no gene match: 12. CDR3 protein: CATLPRGGISYEQYF. The CDR3 DNA follows: TGTGCCACCCTCCCCCGGGGGGGCATATCCTACGAGCAGTACTTC.

The chain combines TRBV27 with TRBJ1-2, with D tentatively TRBD1 (5 bases). CDR1 and CDR2 from the germline V gene are MNHEY and SMNVEV (reference sequence). The CDR3 runs to 13 residues. V lost 4 bases to trimming and J lost 7 bases, with 13 bases between them. DNA for the CDR3: TGTGCCAGCAGTTGGGGGGATGGGGTTGGCTACACCTTC. Amino acids: CASSWGDGVGYTF.

This clone has only one observation. The same CDR3 can be traced to other DNA sequences in this sample. This chain uses TRBV6-5 with TRBJ1-5; D may be TRBD1 (6 bases). Germline values: CDR1 MNHEY, CDR2 SVGAGI. There are 14 residues in the CDR3. V was cut by 6 bases and J by 1 base, with 10 bases left in between. The CDR3 bases are TGTGCCAGCAGACCAGGGGCCAGCAATCAGCCCCAGCATTTT. It is translated as CASRPGASNQPQHF.

The V gene is TRBV6-5, the J gene TRBJ2-7; D might be TRBD1 (5 bases). This CDR3 has 13 amino acids. The germline V gene encodes CDR1 MNHEY and CDR2 SVGAGI. The germline V and J ends were trimmed by 9 bases and 6 bases, with 18 bases remaining between them. In DNA form, the CDR3 reads TGTGCCAGTACCCGGACACTGGGTTCCGAGCAGTACTTC. Its protein is CASTRTLGSEQYF.

The table lists this clone with a count of one. This rearrangement joins TRBV10-3 to TRBJ2-3, with 7 bases lining up with TRBD2. The CDR3 runs 17 residues. The junction had 17 bases not matched to a gene; V was cut back by 6 bases and J by 5 bases. Per germline, CDR1 ENHRY and CDR2 SYGVKD. The CDR3 loop is CAIRDRLAPPLGDTQYF. The CDR3 bases are TGTGCCATCAGGGATAGACTAGCCCCTCCTTTGGGAGATACGCAGTATTTT.

The chain has TRBV4-1 and TRBJ2-7, with TRBD1 matching 7 bases. The ends lost 3 bases at V and 7 bases at J; junction bases unmatched: 9. Germline V lookup: CDR1 MGHRA, CDR2 YSYEKL. This CDR3 is built from 14 residues. The CDR3 region has the DNA TGCGCCAGCAGCCATCCCCTGACAGGGTCGGAGCAGTACTTC. This codes for CASSHPLTGSEQYF.

The chain uses TRBV19 and TRBJ1-5; D is perhaps TRBD1 (5 bases). This CDR3 has 15 amino acids. Germline-derived CDR1 and CDR2 are LNHDA and SQIVND (reference sequence). V was shortened by 0 bases and J by 6 bases, with 12 bases between the two germline ends. The CDR3 DNA sequence: TGTGCCAGTAGTATAGAAGGAGGGGCCAGTCAGCCCCAGCATTTT. This sequence encodes CASSIEGGASQPQHF.

The CDR3 region has the DNA TGTGCCAGCAGCTTAGAGACTAGCCCCAGAGCATACAATGAGCAGTTCTTC. It encodes CASSLETSPRAYNEQFF. This chain uses TRBV11-2 with TRBJ2-1; 7 positions match TRBD2. V was clipped by 0 bases and J by 4 bases; unmatched bases: 9. The germline gives CDR1 SGHAT, CDR2 FQNNGV. The CDR3 has 17 amino acids.

This rearrangement joins TRBV6-1 to TRBJ2-5; maybe TRBD1 (6 bases). V lost 6 bases and J 1 base, leaving 15 bases between the germline ends. In germline, CDR1 is MNHNS, CDR2 SASEGT. The CDR3 extends over 15 amino acids. CDR3 nucleotide sequence: TGTGCCAGCAGCCGGTCTCCGACAGGCCAAGAGACCCAGTACTTC. As protein: CASSRSPTGQETQYF.

The chain combines TRBV5-4 with TRBJ1-1; 7 positions agree with TRBD1. V shed 7 bases and J 8 bases; nucleotides not matched to a gene: 8. The CDR3 totals 12 residues. Germline V gene sequence: CDR1 SGHNT, CDR2 YYREEE (reference sequence). CDR3 sequence (DNA): TGTGCCAGCGGGGAGGGGGCCGGCGAAGCTTTCTTT. This gives the protein CASGEGAGEAFF. The full variable domain, its missing parts supplied by reference TRBV5-4 and TRBJ1-1, is ETGVTQSPTHLIKTRGQQVTLRCSSQSGHNTVSWYQQALGQGPQFIFQYYREEENGRGNFPPRFSGLQFPNYSSELNVNALELDDSALYLCASGEGAGEAFFGQGTRLTVV.

V usage is TRBV27 and J usage is TRBJ1-3; D not certain. Germline CDR1 and CDR2: MNHEY and SMNVEV (reference sequence). V was cut by 0 bases and J by 0 bases, with 6 bases left in between. The CDR3 loop spans 15 amino acids. In nucleotides, the CDR3 is TGTGCCAGCAGTTTATCGTTGACCTCTGGAAACACCATATATTTT. Translated, it gives CASSLSLTSGNTIYF.

This clone was observed once. This sequence joins TRBV18 and TRBJ2-2; TRBD1 matches 10 bases. Per the germline V gene, CDR1 is KGHSH and CDR2 is LQKENI. The CDR3 contains 14 residues. V was pared by 4 bases and J by 5 bases, with 1 base of the junction left unmatched. The CDR3 DNA follows: TGTGCCAGCTCACAGGGACAGGGGACCGGGGAGCTGTTTTTT. Residues: CASSQGQGTGELFF.

The chain uses TRBV27 and TRBJ1-6; D may be TRBD1 (5 bases). Trimming shortened V by 6 bases and J by 4 bases, and 19 bases separated the two germline ends. The CDR3 contains 17 residues. The germline gives CDR1 MNHEY, CDR2 SMNVEV (reference sequence). CDR3 nucleotides: TGTGCCAGCAGCCGATATCCCCCGGGGGTGTATAATTCACCCCTCCACTTT. Translating gives CASSRYPPGVYNSPLHF.

The chain is built from TRBV6-6 and TRBJ1-2; D unclear. Looked up from germline, CDR1 is MNHNY and CDR2 is SVGAGI (reference sequence). The CDR3 spans 11 residues. V lost 8 bases and J 4 bases, leaving 8 bases between the germline ends. The CDR3 bases are TGTGCCAGCGTAAGCCCCTATGGCTACACCTTC. This encodes CASVSPYGYTF.